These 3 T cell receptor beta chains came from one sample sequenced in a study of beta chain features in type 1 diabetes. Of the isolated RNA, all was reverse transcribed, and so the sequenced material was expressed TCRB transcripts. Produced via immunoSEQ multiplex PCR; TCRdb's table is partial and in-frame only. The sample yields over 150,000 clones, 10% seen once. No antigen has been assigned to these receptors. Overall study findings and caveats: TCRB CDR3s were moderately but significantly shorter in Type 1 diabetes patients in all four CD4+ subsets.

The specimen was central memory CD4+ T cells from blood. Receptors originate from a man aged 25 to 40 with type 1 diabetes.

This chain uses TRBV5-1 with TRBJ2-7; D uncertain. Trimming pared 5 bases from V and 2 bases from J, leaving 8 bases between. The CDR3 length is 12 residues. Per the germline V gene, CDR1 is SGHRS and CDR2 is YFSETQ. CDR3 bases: TGCGCCAGCAGTACAGAAGCCTACGAGCAGTACTTC. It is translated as CASSTEAYEQYF.

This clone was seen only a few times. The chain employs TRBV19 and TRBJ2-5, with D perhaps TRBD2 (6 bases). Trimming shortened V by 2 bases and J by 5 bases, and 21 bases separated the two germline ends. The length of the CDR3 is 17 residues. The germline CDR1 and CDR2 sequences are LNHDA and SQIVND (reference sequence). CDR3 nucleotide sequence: TGTGCCAGTAGTATACAATTCGGGAGTAGCGGCGGGGAGACCCAGTACTTC. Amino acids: CASSIQFGSSGGETQYF.

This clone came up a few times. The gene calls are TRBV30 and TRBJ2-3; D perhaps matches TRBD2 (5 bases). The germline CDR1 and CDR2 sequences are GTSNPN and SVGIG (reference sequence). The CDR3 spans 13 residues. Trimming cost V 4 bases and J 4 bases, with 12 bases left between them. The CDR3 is CAWTPGGPDTQYF. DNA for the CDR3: TGTGCCTGGACCCCCGGAGGTCCAGATACGCAGTATTTT.